These 21 T cell receptor beta chains share one sample of origin, sequenced in a study of shared clonotypes between healthy human individuals. CD45RO-negative CD8 cells positively selected for CCR7 made up the naive population, which excluded terminally differentiated effector memory CD45RA+ cells. The method was immunoSEQ multiplex PCR; TCRdb's version includes in-frame clones alone and lacks a portion of them. The table shows more than 600,000 clones, with 92% occurring only once. Sequenced sample: naive CD8+ T cells sorted from blood. The receptor set was obtained from a man aged 30 to 39 in good health.

The gene calls are TRBV28 and TRBJ2-5, with 10 nucleotides matching TRBD2. This CDR3 has 16 amino acids. V lost 1 base, J lost 5 bases, and 7 bases stayed unmatched. From germline, CDR1 is MDHEN and CDR2 SYDVKM. Here the CDR3 DNA reads TGTGCCAGCAGTTTATCCCTAGCGGGAGTAAAGGAGACCCAGTACTTC. Its translation is CASSLSLAGVKETQYF. The full variable domain, its missing parts supplied by reference TRBV28 and TRBJ2-5, is DVKVTQSSRYLVKRTGEKVFLECVQDMDHENMFWYRQDPGLGLRLIYFSYDVKMKEKGDIPEGYSVSREKKERFSLILESASTNQTSMYLCASSLSLAGVKETQYFGPGTRLLVL.

About this clone: Other DNA sequences in the sample encode the same CDR3. The chain uses TRBV7-9 and TRBJ2-3; D not certain. From germline, CDR1 is SEHNR and CDR2 FQNEAQ (reference sequence). This CDR3 region has 12 residues. V lost 3 bases to trimming and J lost 4 bases, with 5 bases between them. The CDR3: CASSFPADTQYF. In DNA form, the CDR3 reads TGTGCCAGCAGCTTTCCTGCAGATACGCAGTATTTT.

The rearrangement uses TRBV29-1 and TRBJ2-3; D might be TRBD2 (5 bases). The CDR3 is 13 residues long. V dropped 6 bases and J dropped 2 bases, with 12 bases sitting between them. Looked up from germline, CDR1 is SQVTM and CDR2 is ANQGSEA. The CDR3 region has the DNA TGCAGCGTCCCAGCGGAGAACACAGATACGCAGTATTTT. Translation: CSVPAENTDTQYF.

The V gene is TRBV27, the J gene TRBJ2-7; no definite D call. The CDR3 contains 13 residues. V was cut by 5 bases and J by 2 bases, with 10 bases left in between. Germline V lookup: CDR1 MNHEY, CDR2 SMNVEV (reference sequence). The CDR3: CASSPLYTYEQYF. The CDR3 bases are TGTGCCAGCAGTCCCCTCTACACCTACGAGCAGTACTTC.

The chain recombines TRBV5-1 with TRBJ1-1; TRBD1 aligns across 9 bases. From germline, CDR1 is SGHRS and CDR2 YFSETQ. The CDR3 has 15 amino acids. The V segment lost 4 bases and the J segment 5 bases; nucleotides outside the gene matches: 9. The CDR3, as DNA: TGCGCCAGCAGCGCCTCCGGGACAGGGATGACTGAAGCTTTCTTT. Translation: CASSASGTGMTEAFF.

The rearrangement links TRBV7-9 to TRBJ2-7; 10 bases are a match to TRBD2. Germline CDR1 is SEHNR and CDR2 is FQNEAQ (reference sequence). The CDR3 is made up of 15 amino acids. Trimming cost V 0 bases and J 2 bases; bases outside gene matches: 1. The CDR3 protein is CASSLAAGGPYEQYF. The CDR3 DNA reads TGTGCCAGCAGCTTAGCAGCGGGAGGGCCCTACGAGCAGTACTTC.

This chain uses TRBV6-6 with TRBJ1-1; no firm D call. Per germline, CDR1 MNHNY and CDR2 SVGAGI (reference sequence). The V end lost 2 bases, the J end lost 3 bases, and 4 bases lay between the germline ends. The CDR3 is made up of 12 amino acids. CDR3 nucleotides: TGTGCCAGCAGTTACCCATACACTGAAGCTTTCTTT. It is translated as CASSYPYTEAFF.

The rearrangement uses TRBV9 and TRBJ2-2; D unresolved. Trimming removed 4 bases at V and 5 bases at J, with 18 bases between. CDR1 and CDR2 from the germline V gene are SGDLS and YYNGEE. The CDR3 spans 16 residues. This CDR3 reads CASSPAGPLSTGELFF. The CDR3, as DNA: TGTGCCAGCAGCCCCGCCGGTCCCCTGAGTACCGGGGAGCTGTTTTTT.

V usage is TRBV5-4 and J usage is TRBJ2-3, with TRBD2 identical over 10 bases. This CDR3 spans 18 amino acids. Germline V gene sequence: CDR1 SGHNT, CDR2 YYREEE (reference sequence). Trimming removed 6 bases from V and 0 bases from J; junction bases left unmatched: 13. CDR3 nucleotides: TGTGCCAGCACCCCGACGATGGGACTAGCGACTAGCACAGATACGCAGTATTTT. Protein sequence: CASTPTMGLATSTDTQYF. The whole variable domain, remainder taken from reference TRBV5-4 and TRBJ2-3, is ETGVTQSPTHLIKTRGQQVTLRCSSQSGHNTVSWYQQALGQGPQFIFQYYREEENGRGNFPPRFSGLQFPNYSSELNVNALELDDSALYLCASTPTMGLATSTDTQYFGPGTRLTVL.

The genes are TRBV5-1 and TRBJ1-4; 7 bases agree with TRBD1. Germline CDR1 is SGHRS and CDR2 is YFSETQ. V lost 7 bases to trimming and J lost 0 bases; unmatched junction nucleotides: 3. The CDR3 extends over 14 amino acids. CDR3 coding DNA: TGCGCCAGCCGGACAGGTACAACTAATGAAAAACTGTTTTTT. Translating gives CASRTGTTNEKLFF.

The chain employs TRBV7-6 and TRBJ2-1; 8 bases match TRBD2. The CDR3 totals 15 residues. The V and J ends lost 5 bases and 0 bases, in that order; junction bases with no gene match: 3. The germline V gene has CDR1 SGHVS and CDR2 FNYEAQ. CDR3 amino acids: CASSRGGPSYNEQFF. In DNA form, the CDR3 reads TGTGCCAGCAGCCGGGGGGGCCCCTCCTACAATGAGCAGTTCTTC. The variable domain in full, with the rest retrieved from reference TRBV7-6 and TRBJ2-1, is GAGVSQSPRYKVTKRGQDVALRCDPISGHVSLYWYRQALGQGPEFLTYFNYEAQQDKSGLPNDRFSAERPEGSISTLTIQRTEQRDSAMYRCASSRGGPSYNEQFFGPGTRLTVL.

The chain links TRBV2 to TRBJ2-5, with a tentative D call TRBD1 (6 bases). CDR3 size: 16 residues. V lost 0 bases and J 2 bases, leaving 13 bases between the germline ends. Germline V gene lookup returns CDR1 SNHLY and CDR2 FYNNEI. The CDR3 loop is CASSEARGTGQETQYF. CDR3 DNA sequence: TGTGCCAGCAGTGAAGCAAGGGGGACGGGTCAAGAGACCCAGTACTTC. Combining the CDR3 with reference TRBV2 and TRBJ2-5 gives the whole variable domain EPEVTQTPSHQVTQMGQEVILRCVPISNHLYFYWYRQILGQKVEFLVSFYNNEISEKSEIFDDQFSVERPDGSNFTLKIRSTKLEDSAMYFCASSEARGTGQETQYFGPGTRLLVL.

This chain links TRBV11-3 with TRBJ2-1; TRBD2 matches at 8 bases. CDR1 and CDR2 from the germline V gene are SGHNT and YENEEA. The CDR3 has 19 amino acids. V gave up 0 bases and J gave up 5 bases; unmatched junction bases: 15. CDR3 in DNA: TGTGCCAGCAGCTTAGATCCCTTCGAGAGCGGGAGTCTCCACAATGAGCAGTTCTTC. Translated, it gives CASSLDPFESGSLHNEQFF. The complete variable domain, with remaining parts taken from reference TRBV11-3 and TRBJ2-1, reads EAGVVQSPRYKIIEKKQPVAFWCNPISGHNTLYWYLQNLGQGPELLIRYENEEAVDDSQLPKDRFSAERLKGVDSTLKIQPAELGDSAVYLCASSLDPFESGSLHNEQFFGPGTRLTVL.

The chain employs TRBV27 and TRBJ2-1; 10 nucleotides match TRBD2. Trimming removed 1 base from V and 8 bases from J; junction bases left unmatched: 8. This CDR3 comprises 16 residues. CDR1 is MNHEY, CDR2 SMNVEV, per germline (reference sequence). The CDR3 DNA sequence: TGTGCCAGCAGTTTATACCTAGCGGGAGTACTCGATGAGCAGTTCTTC. This encodes CASSLYLAGVLDEQFF.

V gene TRBV10-3 combines with J gene TRBJ1-5; D might be TRBD1 (5 bases). The CDR3 consists of 16 residues. The V end was cut by 8 bases, the J end by 0 bases, with 17 bases between. Germline V gives CDR1 ENHRY, CDR2 SYGVKD. This CDR3 reads CAILKIGGFSNQPQHF. In DNA form, the CDR3 reads TGTGCCATCTTAAAAATTGGGGGGTTTAGCAATCAGCCCCAGCATTTT.

The genes are TRBV6-4 and TRBJ2-3, with 9 bases matching TRBD2. From germline, CDR1 is MRHNA and CDR2 SNTAGT. This CDR3 is built from 16 residues. J was trimmed by 7 bases and V by 6 bases; bases with no gene match: 14. CDR3 protein: CASRKTSLAGGYTQYF. The CDR3 coding sequence is TGTGCCAGCAGAAAGACGTCACTAGCGGGTGGGTATACGCAGTATTTT.

V gene TRBV29-1 combines with J gene TRBJ2-1, with 16 positions matching TRBD2. This CDR3 contains 14 residues. The germline gives CDR1 SQVTM, CDR2 ANQGSEA. The V gene end was trimmed by 4 bases and the J gene end by 10 bases; junction bases not matched to a gene: 4. This chain's CDR3 is CSVVGTSGREEQFF. CDR3 in DNA: TGCAGCGTTGTAGGGACTAGCGGGAGGGAGGAGCAGTTCTTC.

The gene calls are TRBV6-5 and TRBJ2-1, with D uncertain. The CDR3 extends over 13 amino acids. With 6 bases removed from V and 9 bases from J, the gap between germline ends came to 15 bases. Germline assignment: CDR1 MNHEY and CDR2 SVGAGI. CDR3 residues: CASSQTNMGEQFF. In DNA form, the CDR3 reads TGTGCCAGCAGCCAGACGAACATGGGTGAGCAGTTCTTC.

This chain uses TRBV6-5 with TRBJ2-7; TRBD2 agrees at 11 bases. J lost 3 bases, V lost 5 bases, and 3 bases had no gene match. The CDR3 has 14 amino acids. Germline CDR1 is MNHEY and CDR2 is SVGAGI. In DNA, the CDR3 is TGTGCCAGCAGTCCGGGACTAGCGGACTACGAGCAGTACTTC. Residues: CASSPGLADYEQYF.

The rearrangement links TRBV5-4 to TRBJ2-3, with TRBD2 matching over 10 bases. The CDR3 runs to 15 residues. Germline V gene data show CDR1 as SGHNT and CDR2 as YYREEE (reference sequence). Germline trimming cut 4 bases from V and 6 bases from J; bases unmatched to any gene: 8. Written as DNA, the CDR3 is TGTGCCAGCAGCGTGAGCGGGAGGGCCAAGGATACGCAGTATTTT. Translated, it gives CASSVSGRAKDTQYF.

This sequence joins TRBV7-9 and TRBJ2-3; TRBD1 or TRBD2 may be the D gene (6 bases each). The CDR3 consists of 14 residues. The germline gives CDR1 SEHNR, CDR2 FQNEAQ (reference sequence). V gave up 1 base and J gave up 14 bases, with 19 bases separating them. Here the CDR3 reads CASSLGGRQGPVYF. Here the CDR3 DNA reads TGTGCCAGCAGCTTAGGAGGGAGGCAGGGGCCCGTGTATTTT.